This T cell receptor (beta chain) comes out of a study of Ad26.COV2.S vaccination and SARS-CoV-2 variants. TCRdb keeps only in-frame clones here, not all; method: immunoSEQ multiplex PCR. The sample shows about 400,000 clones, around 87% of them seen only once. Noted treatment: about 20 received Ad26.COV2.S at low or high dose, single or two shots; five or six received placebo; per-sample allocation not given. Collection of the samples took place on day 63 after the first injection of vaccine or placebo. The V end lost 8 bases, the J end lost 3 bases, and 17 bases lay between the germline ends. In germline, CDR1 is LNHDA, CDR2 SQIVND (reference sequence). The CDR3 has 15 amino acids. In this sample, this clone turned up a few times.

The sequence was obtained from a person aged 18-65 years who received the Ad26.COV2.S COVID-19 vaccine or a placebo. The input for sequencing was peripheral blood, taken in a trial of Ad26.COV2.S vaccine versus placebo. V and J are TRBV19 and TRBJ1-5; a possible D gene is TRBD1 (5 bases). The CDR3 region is CASALSGGTNQPQHF. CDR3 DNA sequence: TGTGCCAGTGCCTTATCGGGGGGAACCAATCAGCCCCAGCATTTT.